This T cell receptor (beta chain) is drawn from a study of esophageal squamous cell carcinoma under preoperative chemotherapy. Time point in this sample: before preoperative PTX-NDP chemotherapy. Per the germline V gene, CDR1 is MNHNS and CDR2 is SASEGT. The CDR3 runs 15 residues. The V and J ends lost 4 bases and 4 bases respectively, with 14 bases between them. Of note for this clonotype: What it binds is unknown.

The study's findings and limits: Peripheral T cells showed a significant TCR diversity increase after chemotherapy, unlike tumor-infiltrating lymphocytes. Abundant clones tended to shrink rather than expand after paclitaxel-nedaplatin.

One entry per CDR3 protein, called by TCRdb with MiXCR from the PCR reads. The sample lists around 15,000 distinct CDR3 sequences, roughly 60% seen once, with 53% in the top ten. This sequence originates from a human donor with esophageal squamous cell carcinoma. The donor label of this sample is uncertain. The J gene is TRBJ1-5, the V gene TRBV6-1; a possible D gene is TRBD1 (5 bases). Collection took place from a patient given preoperative chemotherapy. CDR3 sequence reads: CASSGLGEPNQPQHF. In DNA form, the CDR3 reads TGTGCCAGCAGTGGGTTAGGGGAACCGAATCAGCCCCAGCATTTT.